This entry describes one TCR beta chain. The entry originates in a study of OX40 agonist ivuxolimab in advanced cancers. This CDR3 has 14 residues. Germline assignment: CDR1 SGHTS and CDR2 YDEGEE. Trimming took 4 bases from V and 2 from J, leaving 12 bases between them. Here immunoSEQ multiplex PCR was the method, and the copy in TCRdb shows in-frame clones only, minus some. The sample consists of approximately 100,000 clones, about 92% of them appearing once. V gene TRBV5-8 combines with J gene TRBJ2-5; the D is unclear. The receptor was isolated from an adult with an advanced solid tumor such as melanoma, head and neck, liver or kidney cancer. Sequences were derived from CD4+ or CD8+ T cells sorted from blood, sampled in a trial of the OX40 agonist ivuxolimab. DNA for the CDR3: TGTGCCAGCAGCCGACTCGTCGGACAAGAGACCCAGTACTTC. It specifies CASSRLVGQETQYF.